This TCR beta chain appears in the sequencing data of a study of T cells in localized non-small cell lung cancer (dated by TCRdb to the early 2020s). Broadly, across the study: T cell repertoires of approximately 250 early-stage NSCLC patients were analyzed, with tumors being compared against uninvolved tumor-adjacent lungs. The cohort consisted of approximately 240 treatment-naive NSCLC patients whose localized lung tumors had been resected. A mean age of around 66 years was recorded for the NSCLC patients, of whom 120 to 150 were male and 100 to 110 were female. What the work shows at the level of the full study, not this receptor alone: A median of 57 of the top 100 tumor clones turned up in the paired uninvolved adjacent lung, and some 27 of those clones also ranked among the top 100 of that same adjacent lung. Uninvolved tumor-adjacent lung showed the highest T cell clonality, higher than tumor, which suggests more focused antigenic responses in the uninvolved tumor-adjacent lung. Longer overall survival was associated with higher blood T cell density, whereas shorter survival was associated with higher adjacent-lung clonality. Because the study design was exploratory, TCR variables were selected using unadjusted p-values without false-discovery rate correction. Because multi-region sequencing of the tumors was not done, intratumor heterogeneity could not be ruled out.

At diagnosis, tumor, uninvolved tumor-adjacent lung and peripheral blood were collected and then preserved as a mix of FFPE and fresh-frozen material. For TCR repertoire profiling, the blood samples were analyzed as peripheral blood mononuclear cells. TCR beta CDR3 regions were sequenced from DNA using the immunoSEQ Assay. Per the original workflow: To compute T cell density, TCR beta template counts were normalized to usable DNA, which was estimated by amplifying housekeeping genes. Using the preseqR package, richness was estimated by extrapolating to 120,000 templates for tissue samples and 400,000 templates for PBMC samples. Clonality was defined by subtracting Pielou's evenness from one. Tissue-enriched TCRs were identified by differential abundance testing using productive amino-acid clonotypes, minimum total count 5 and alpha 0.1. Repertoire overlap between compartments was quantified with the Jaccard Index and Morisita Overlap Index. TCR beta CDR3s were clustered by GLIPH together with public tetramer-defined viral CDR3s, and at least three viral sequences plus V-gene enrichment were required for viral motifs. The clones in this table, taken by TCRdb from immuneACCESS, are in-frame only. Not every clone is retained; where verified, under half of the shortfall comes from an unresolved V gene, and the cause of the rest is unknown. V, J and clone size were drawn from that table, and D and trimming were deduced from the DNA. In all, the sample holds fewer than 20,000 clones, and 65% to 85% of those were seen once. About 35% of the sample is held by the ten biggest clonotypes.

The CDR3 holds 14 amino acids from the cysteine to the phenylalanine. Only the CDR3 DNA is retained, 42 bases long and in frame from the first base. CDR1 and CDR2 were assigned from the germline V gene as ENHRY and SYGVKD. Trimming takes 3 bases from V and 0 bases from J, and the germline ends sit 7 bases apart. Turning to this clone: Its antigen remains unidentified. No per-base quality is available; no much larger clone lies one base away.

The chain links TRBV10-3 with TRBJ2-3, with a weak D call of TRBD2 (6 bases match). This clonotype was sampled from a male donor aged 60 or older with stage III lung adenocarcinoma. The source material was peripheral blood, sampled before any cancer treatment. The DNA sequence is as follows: TGTGCCATCAGTGACGGGACTAGCACAGATACGCAGTATTTT. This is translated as CAISDGTSTDTQYF.